A single sample is the source of the 9 T cell receptor beta chains below, sequenced in a study of early T cells in non-severe SARS-CoV-2 infection. Each CDR3 protein gets one entry after TCRdb re-called the 5' RACE reads with MiXCR. The sample records 50,000 to 55,000 distinct CDR3 sequences, about 10% being singletons. The sample was whole blood. These receptor sequences come from an adult who was a healthcare worker with PCR-confirmed SARS-CoV-2 infection or an uninfected control (not recorded which).

This chain uses TRBV3-1 with TRBJ2-3; unclear D gene. The CDR3 totals 14 residues. V lost 4 bases and J lost 1, with 9 bases in between. CDR1 is LGHDT, CDR2 YNNKEL, per germline (reference sequence). The CDR3 bases are TGTGCCAGCAGCCCGGAGAGAGGCACAGATACGCAGTATTTT. This translates into CASSPERGTDTQYF.

This clonotype was seen more than once but under ten times. This sequence joins TRBV7-9 and TRBJ1-1, with D maybe TRBD1 (6 bases). CDR3 length equals 13 residues. Germline V gene lookup returns CDR1 SEHNR and CDR2 FQNEAQ (reference sequence). The ends were cut back, 5 bases at V and 9 bases at J, with 16 bases in the middle. The CDR3: CASSPGQHGKAFF. In nucleotides, the CDR3 is TGTGCCAGCAGCCCTGGACAGCACGGGAAAGCTTTCTTT.

This clonotype showed up many times. The chain has TRBV6-5 and TRBJ2-5; D may be TRBD1 (5 bases). The germline V gene has CDR1 MNHEY and CDR2 SVGAGI. This CDR3 contains 15 residues. The V gene lost 0 bases and the J gene lost 6 bases, with 14 bases spanning the gap. CDR3 protein: CASSYSAGHRKTQYF. CDR3 DNA sequence: TGTGCCAGCAGTTACTCGGCAGGGCATAGGAAGACCCAGTACTTC.

This clonotype has a handful of counts. The chain combines TRBV5-4 with TRBJ2-3; D gene unclear. This CDR3 contains 12 residues. V lost 4 bases and J lost 6, with 9 bases in between. Germline CDR1 is SGHNT and CDR2 is YYREEE (reference sequence). The CDR3 loop is CASSTSWDTQYF. CDR3 in DNA: TGTGCCAGCAGCACATCTTGGGATACGCAGTATTTT.

There are many counts of this clonotype. The gene calls are TRBV20-1 and TRBJ2-1; TRBD2 aligns across 8 bases. Germline V gene lookup returns CDR1 DFQATT and CDR2 SNEGSKA (reference sequence). The CDR3 has 14 amino acids. The J segment lost 7 bases and the V segment lost 3 bases, leaving 8 bases of the junction unmatched. In DNA form, the CDR3 reads TGCAGTGCTAGCCGGACTAGCCATCGGAATGAGCAGTTCTTC. Encoded protein: CSASRTSHRNEQFF.

This clonotype was detected many times. The V and J genes are TRBV28 and TRBJ2-7; D possibly corresponds to TRBD2 (5 bases). This CDR3 has 14 residues. The ends were cut back, 3 bases at V and 3 bases at J, with 12 bases in the middle. Germline V lookup: CDR1 MDHEN, CDR2 SYDVKM. CDR3 DNA sequence: TGTGCCAGCAGTTTCCGGAGGCCGAACTACGAGCAGTACTTC. This codes for CASSFRRPNYEQYF.

Many counts were recorded for this clonotype. V is TRBV28 and J is TRBJ2-1; TRBD1 might be the D (6 bases). The germline V gene encodes CDR1 MDHEN and CDR2 SYDVKM. Between the trimmed V and J ends, which lost 6 bases and 4 bases, there was a span of 13 bases. The CDR3 covers 14 residues. The CDR3 region has the DNA TGTGCCAGCAGCTTGGGACATGAGTACAATGAGCAGTTCTTC. Its translation is CASSLGHEYNEQFF. The full variable domain, completed using reference TRBV28 and TRBJ2-1, is DVKVTQSSRYLVKRTGEKVFLECVQDMDHENMFWYRQDPGLGLRLIYFSYDVKMKEKGDIPEGYSVSREKKERFSLILESASTNQTSMYLCASSLGHEYNEQFFGPGTRLTVL.

This clonotype has a handful of counts. This rearrangement joins TRBV7-9 to TRBJ2-1; maybe TRBD2 (6 bases). Germline V gives CDR1 SEHNR, CDR2 FQNEAQ (reference sequence). The CDR3 is 17 amino acids. With 2 bases removed from V and 6 bases from J, the gap between germline ends came to 20 bases. CDR3 amino acids: CASSLSWIPGSGNEQFF. CDR3 in DNA: TGTGCCAGCAGCTTATCGTGGATCCCCGGGAGTGGCAATGAGCAGTTCTTC.

Worth noting for this clonotype: This may stem from a read error, because a much larger clone lies one nucleotide away. The CDR3 here is CASSPLSRGLTGTQYF. The CDR3 region has the DNA TGTGCCAGCAGCCCCCTTTCTCGCGGGCTAACAGGGACCCAGTACTTC. The rearrangement uses TRBV5-6 and TRBJ2-5; D may match TRBD1 or TRBD2 (5 bases each). CDR3 length equals 16 residues. Germline CDR1 SGHDT, CDR2 YYEEEE. Trimming removed 4 bases at V and 7 bases at J, with 23 bases between. The full variable domain, in which reference TRBV5-6 and TRBJ2-5 provide the parts outside the CDR3, is DAGVTQSPTHLIKTRGQQVTLRCSPKSGHDTVSWYQQALGQGPQFIFQYYEEEERQRGNFPDRFSGHQFPNYSSELNVNALLLGDSALYLCASSPLSRGLTGTQYFGPGTRLLVL.